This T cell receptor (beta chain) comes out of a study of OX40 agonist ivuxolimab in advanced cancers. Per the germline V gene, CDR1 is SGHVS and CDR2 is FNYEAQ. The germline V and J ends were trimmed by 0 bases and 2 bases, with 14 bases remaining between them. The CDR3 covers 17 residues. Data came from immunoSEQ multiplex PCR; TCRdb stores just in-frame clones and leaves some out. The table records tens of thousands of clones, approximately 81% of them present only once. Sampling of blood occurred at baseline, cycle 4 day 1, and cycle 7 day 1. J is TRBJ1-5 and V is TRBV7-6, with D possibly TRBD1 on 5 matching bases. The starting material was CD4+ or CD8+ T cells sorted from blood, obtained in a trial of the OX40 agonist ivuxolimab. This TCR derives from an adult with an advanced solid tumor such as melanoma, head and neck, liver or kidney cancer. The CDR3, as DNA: TGTGCCAGCAGCTTAGCGTCCGGACACCTTGGCAATCAGCCCCAGCATTTT. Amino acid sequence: CASSLASGHLGNQPQHF.